The subject of this entry is one TCR beta chain. The repertoire was sequenced with immunoSEQ multiplex PCR; TCRdb's copy has only in-frame clones and lacks some. The sample has under 450,000 clones; roughly 86% are singletons. This sample is part of a study of blood T cell repertoires in COVID-19. The receptor's source is a human donor with acute or convalescent COVID-19. The donor label of this sample is uncertain. The sample consisted of peripheral blood.

In nucleotides, the CDR3 is TGTGCCAGCAGCCAACTTAGCGGGGGGTTTGATACGCAGTATTTT. Amino acids: CASSQLSGGFDTQYF. The rearrangement joins TRBV3-1 (or the pseudogene TRBV3-2) to TRBJ2-3; 10 bases align to TRBD2. Germline V lookup: CDR1 LGHDT, CDR2 YNNKEL (reference sequence). V shed 2 bases, J shed 6 bases, and the junction held 5 bases outside the gene matches. The length of the CDR3 is 15 residues.